Below, 24 T cell receptor beta chains from the same sample are listed, as sequenced in a study of patients and donors after allogeneic stem cell transplantation. Via MiXCR, TCRdb re-called the RT-PCR reads, giving one row per CDR3 protein. The sample has roughly 190,000 distinct CDR3 sequences, around two fifths seen once. Material: blood, either unsorted or a sorted T cell fraction (not recorded which). The receptors come from a human donor who was either an allogeneic HSCT recipient or a stem cell or donor lymphocyte infusion donor (not recorded which). It is not recorded whose cells these are; they may come from a transplant donor.

The V call is TRBV7-2, the J call TRBJ1-2; no reliable D call. The germline gives CDR1 SGHTA, CDR2 FQGNSA. The CDR3 totals 14 residues. The germline V and J ends were trimmed by 5 bases and 2 bases, with 12 bases remaining between them. CDR3 nucleotides: TGTGCCAGCAGCCCTCGCCGGCAGAACTATGGCTACACCTTC. Translating gives CASSPRRQNYGYTF.

This clonotype turned up a few times. The V gene is TRBV28, the J gene TRBJ1-1; no definite D call. CDR1 and CDR2 (germline): MDHEN, SYDVKM. The CDR3 loop spans 13 amino acids. The V and J ends lost 5 bases and 1 base respectively, with 8 bases between them. CDR3 bases: TGTGCCAGCAGTGAAGATCCGAACACTGAAGCTTTCTTT. This sequence encodes CASSEDPNTEAFF.

This clonotype turned up a few times. The chain combines TRBV7-2 with TRBJ1-1; D uncertain. The germline gives CDR1 SGHTA, CDR2 FQGNSA. The CDR3 is 12 amino acids. Trimming took 4 bases from V and 5 from J, leaving 8 bases between them. The CDR3 DNA sequence: TGTGCCAGCAGCTCCTTACGGACTGAAGCTTTCTTT. The encoded protein is CASSSLRTEAFF.

This clonotype was picked up many times. J is TRBJ1-1 and V is TRBV7-2, with a weak D call TRBD1 (5 bases). The CDR3 length is 13 residues. CDR1 SGHTA and CDR2 FQGNSA come from the germline V gene. V shed 6 bases and J shed 0 bases, with 8 bases lying between them. This CDR3 is CASRRGMNTEAFF. CDR3 nucleotide sequence: TGTGCCAGCAGGAGGGGTATGAACACTGAAGCTTTCTTT.

This clonotype was recorded a few times. The rearrangement joins TRBV7-3 to TRBJ2-1; D assignment may be TRBD1 or TRBD2 (5 bases each). The CDR3 is 16 residues long. Germline V gives CDR1 SGHTA, CDR2 FQGTGA. The V gene lost 5 bases and the J gene lost 4 bases, with 18 bases spanning the gap. The CDR3 sequence is CASSKPSGTSYNEQFF. The CDR3 nucleotides are TGTGCCAGCAGCAAACCCTCCGGGACCTCTTACAATGAGCAGTTCTTC.

This clonotype was counted a few times. The rearrangement uses TRBV7-2 and TRBJ2-3, with TRBD2 matching 13 bases. The CDR3 covers 19 residues. V lost 4 bases and J lost 1; bases outside the gene matches: 11. Per the germline V gene, CDR1 is SGHTA and CDR2 is FQGNSA. The CDR3 reads CASSSGTSGNRPGTDTQYF. CDR3 in DNA: TGTGCCAGCAGCTCAGGGACTAGCGGGAACCGACCGGGCACAGATACGCAGTATTTT.

This clonotype showed up just a few times. This chain joins TRBV9 and TRBJ1-1; D may be TRBD1 (5 bases). The V gene's germline CDR1 is SGDLS and CDR2 YYNGEE. Trimming pared 0 bases from V and 0 bases from J, leaving 12 bases between. The CDR3 extends over 16 amino acids. In DNA, the CDR3 is TGTGCCAGCAGCGTAGGTGGGGCTTACATGAACACTGAAGCTTTCTTT. This encodes CASSVGGAYMNTEAFF.

This clonotype has a handful of counts. This CDR3 reads CSARLLTPLNEKLFF. CDR3 in DNA: TGCAGTGCTAGACTCCTGACCCCTCTTAATGAAAAACTGTTTTTT. This chain connects TRBV20-1 to TRBJ1-4, with D hard to call. The CDR3 totals 15 residues. With 2 bases removed from V and 4 bases from J, the gap between germline ends came to 14 bases. Germline CDR1 is DFQATT and CDR2 is SNEGSKA (reference sequence).

This clonotype was observed once. This sequence joins TRBV7-9 and TRBJ2-1, with 8 bases that match TRBD1. CDR1 SEHNR and CDR2 FQNEAQ come from the germline V gene (reference sequence). The trim removed 9 bases at V and 7 bases at J, leaving 8 bases unmatched. The CDR3 sequence is 13 residues long. This CDR3 is CARASRQGNEQFF. The CDR3 DNA reads as TGTGCCAGAGCCTCCCGACAGGGGAATGAGCAGTTCTTC.

This chain joins TRBV12-3 or TRBV12-4 and TRBJ1-5; D unclear. V lost 2 bases, J lost 2 bases, and 10 bases lay in between. The CDR3 runs 15 residues. CDR3 DNA sequence: TGTGCCAGCAGTTTACTTACCTGGGGCAATCAGCCCCAGCATTTT. The encoded protein is CASSLLTWGNQPQHF.

This sequence joins TRBV12-3 or TRBV12-4 and TRBJ2-3; no clear D gene. Trimming removed 5 bases at V and 0 bases at J, with 21 bases between. The CDR3 extends over 18 amino acids. CDR3 amino acids: CASSPPSGFRASTDTQYF. The DNA for the CDR3 is TGTGCCAGCAGTCCTCCTTCCGGGTTTAGAGCTAGCACAGATACGCAGTATTTT.

This clonotype was seen only a few times. V gene TRBV6-5 combines with J gene TRBJ2-7; the D call may be TRBD1 or TRBD2 (5 bases each). Germline V gives CDR1 MNHEY, CDR2 SVGAGI. This CDR3 contains 14 residues. The V gene lost 8 bases and the J gene lost 2 bases, with 16 bases spanning the gap. CDR3: CASRFGTGTYEQYF. The CDR3 DNA sequence: TGTGCCAGCCGGTTCGGGACGGGAACCTACGAGCAGTACTTC.

The chain combines TRBV7-2 with TRBJ1-1; D ambiguous. The ends were cut back, 5 bases at V and 8 bases at J, with 18 bases in the middle. Germline V lookup: CDR1 SGHTA, CDR2 FQGNSA. CDR3 length: 14 amino acids. Here the CDR3 reads CASSPLASSSEAFF. As DNA, the CDR3 is TGTGCCAGCAGCCCCCTGGCCTCAAGCTCAGAAGCTTTCTTT. Full variable domain (missing parts from reference TRBV7-2 and TRBJ1-1): GAGVSQSPSNKVTEKGKDVELRCDPISGHTALYWYRQSLGQGLEFLIYFQGNSAPDKSGLPSDRFSAERTGGSVSTLTIQRTQQEDSAVYLCASSPLASSSEAFFGQGTRLTVV.

The chain couples TRBV28 to TRBJ2-7, with 9 bases that match TRBD1. Germline V gene lookup returns CDR1 MDHEN and CDR2 SYDVKM. V shed 2 bases and J 5 bases; nucleotides not matched to a gene: 13. This CDR3 spans 17 amino acids. The CDR3 DNA follows: TGTGCCAGCAGTTTACCAAACTACGGGACAGGGAGACACGAGCAGTACTTC. Amino acids: CASSLPNYGTGRHEQYF.

This clonotype appeared a single time. The chain recombines TRBV5-1 with TRBJ2-1, with TRBD2 as a possible D gene (6 bases). This CDR3 region has 13 residues. Per the germline V gene, CDR1 is SGHRS and CDR2 is YFSETQ. The V end lost 4 bases, the J end lost 9 bases, and 14 bases lay between the germline ends. CDR3 nucleotides: TGCGCCAGCAGCCTACCCGGGGGTTCTGAGCAGTTCTTC. It yields the protein CASSLPGGSEQFF.

This clonotype was observed a handful of times. The rearrangement links TRBV29-1 to TRBJ2-7; tentative D call: TRBD1 (5 bases). CDR3 size: 14 residues. V gave up 5 bases and J gave up 3 bases, with 17 bases separating them. The germline V gene has CDR1 SQVTM and CDR2 ANQGSEA. The CDR3 region has the DNA TGCAGCGTTACCGACAGCCGGACCGTCTACGAGCAGTACTTC. It is translated as CSVTDSRTVYEQYF.

This chain connects TRBV12-3 or TRBV12-4 to TRBJ2-4, with 7 positions matching TRBD2. V dropped 5 bases and J dropped 16; count of bases not matched to a gene: 11. The CDR3 is 12 residues long. The chain's CDR3 is CASSLGTTSQYF. The CDR3 coding sequence is TGTGCCAGCAGTCTCGGGACTACCTCCCAATACTTC.

Only a few counts were recorded for this clonotype. The rearrangement uses TRBV20-1 and TRBJ1-3; 8 positions match TRBD1. The ends lost 6 bases at V and 3 bases at J; junction bases unmatched: 7. The CDR3 contains 14 residues. Germline-derived CDR1 and CDR2 are DFQATT and SNEGSKA (reference sequence). In DNA, the CDR3 is TGCAGTGCCCTCAGGGGGCTGCGTGGAAACACCATATATTTT. Its protein product is CSALRGLRGNTIYF.

J is TRBJ2-7 and V is TRBV4-3; no definite D call. Germline CDR1 and CDR2: LGHNA and YSLEER. This CDR3 is built from 11 residues. Trimming cost V 3 bases and J 3 bases, with 3 bases left between them. The CDR3 loop reads CASSHYYEQYF. The CDR3 region has the DNA TGCGCCAGCAGCCATTACTACGAGCAGTACTTC.

CDR3 nucleotide sequence: TGCGCCAGCAGCTTAAGGGACGGCTATGGCTACACCTTC. This sequence encodes CASSLRDGYGYTF. This chain joins TRBV5-1 and TRBJ1-2; D is perhaps TRBD1 (5 bases). The CDR3 is made up of 13 amino acids. The V end was cut by 2 bases, the J end by 4 bases, with 9 bases between. The germline CDR1 and CDR2 sequences are SGHRS and YFSETQ.

This clonotype was counted between two and nine times. J is TRBJ2-1 and V is TRBV24-1; 7 bases map to TRBD1. The germline gives CDR1 KGHDR, CDR2 SFDVKD. The V and J ends lost 7 bases and 6 bases, in that order; junction bases with no gene match: 8. The CDR3 sequence is 14 residues long. For the CDR3, the DNA is TGTGCCACCAGCACCCGGGACAGCCTCAATGAGCAGTTCTTC. Its translation is CATSTRDSLNEQFF.

This clonotype has only a few counts. The V and J genes are TRBV30 and TRBJ2-7, with a tentative D call TRBD2 (6 bases). This CDR3 region has 15 residues. With 2 bases removed from V and 1 base from J, the gap between germline ends came to 15 bases. Germline V gene data show CDR1 as GTSNPN and CDR2 as SVGIG (reference sequence). The DNA of the CDR3 is TGTGCCTGGAGTCCCCTAGCGACCTTTTCCTACGAGCAGTACTTC. This sequence encodes CAWSPLATFSYEQYF.

This chain joins TRBV2 and TRBJ2-3; D assignment may be TRBD1 or TRBD2 (5 bases each). The CDR3 contains 16 residues. V lost 6 bases and J lost 0, with 16 bases in between. CDR1 is SNHLY, CDR2 FYNNEI, per germline. In DNA, the CDR3 is TGTGCCAGCAGGCCGTACGGGACGGTTAGCACAGATACGCAGTATTTT. Translation: CASRPYGTVSTDTQYF.

This chain links TRBV27 with TRBJ1-1; unclear D gene. The CDR3 extends over 11 amino acids. V lost 8 bases and J lost 4, with 8 bases in between. Germline V gene lookup returns CDR1 MNHEY and CDR2 SMNVEV (reference sequence). In DNA form, the CDR3 reads TGTGCCAGCGGAGTGGGCACTGAAGCTTTCTTT. Translation: CASGVGTEAFF.